Below are 10 T cell receptor beta chains sequenced from a single sample in a study of cytomegalovirus exposure and HLA in healthy donors. The PCR employed 60 Vbeta primers together with 13 Jbeta primers. Sequencing used immunoSEQ multiplex PCR; TCRdb keeps in-frame clones, though not all of them. The sample lists about 200,000 clones, approximately 70% occurring once. The specimen was PBMCs. The receptors originated from a woman in her 30s in good health and CMV-seronegative.

V and J are TRBV4-2 and TRBJ2-2, with 10 bases identical to TRBD1. The V and J ends lost 6 bases and 5 bases, in that order; junction bases with no gene match: 6. Looked up from germline, CDR1 is LGHNA and CDR2 is YNFKEQ. This CDR3 region has 15 residues. The CDR3, as DNA: TGTGCCAGCAGACCCGGGACAGGGGAGACCGGGGAGCTGTTTTTT. Its protein is CASRPGTGETGELFF.

The CDR3 sequence: CASSQDQGWGYTF. CDR3 in DNA: TGCGCCAGCAGCCAAGATCAGGGTTGGGGCTACACCTTC. This chain connects TRBV4-3 to TRBJ1-2, with D perhaps TRBD1 (5 bases). Germline-derived CDR1 and CDR2 are LGHNA and YSLEER. The CDR3 length is 13 residues. Deletions cut 0 bases from V and 8 bases from J, with 10 bases between.

The table lists this clone with a few counts. J is TRBJ1-2 and V is TRBV7-3, with a tentative D call TRBD1 (6 bases). CDR1 is SGHTA and CDR2 is FQGTGA in the germline V gene. The germline V and J ends were trimmed by 4 bases and 6 bases, with 18 bases remaining between them. The CDR3 loop spans 15 amino acids. CDR3 amino acids: CASSSQGITGHGYTF. CDR3 nucleotide sequence: TGTGCCAGCAGCTCCCAGGGGATTACCGGGCATGGCTACACCTTC. Filled out from reference TRBV7-3 and TRBJ1-2, the complete variable domain reads GAGVSQTPSNKVTEKGKYVELRCDPISGHTALYWYRQSLGQGPEFLIYFQGTGAADDSGLPNDRFFAVRPEGSVSTLKIQRTERGDSAVYLCASSSQGITGHGYTFGSGTRLTVV.

This clone was observed a few times. V and J are TRBV18 and TRBJ1-5, with 9 bases lining up with TRBD1. The CDR3 is made up of 14 amino acids. V shed 4 bases and J 5 bases; nucleotides not matched to a gene: 3. CDR1 and CDR2 (germline): KGHSH, LQKENI. This chain's CDR3 is CASSQDRGDQPQHF. The CDR3 bases are TGTGCCAGCTCACAGGACAGGGGAGATCAGCCCCAGCATTTT.

The V and J genes are TRBV6-5 and TRBJ1-1; 7 bases line up with TRBD1. The CDR3 runs 14 residues. The J segment lost 7 bases and the V segment lost 6 bases, leaving 11 bases of the junction unmatched. Germline V gene sequence: CDR1 MNHEY, CDR2 SVGAGI. The CDR3 nucleotides are TGTGCCAGCAGCGACAGGGTGGGCGGAGGTGAAGCTTTCTTT. Protein sequence: CASSDRVGGGEAFF.

The gene calls are TRBV6-5 and TRBJ2-1; TRBD2 is a possible D gene (5 bases). The germline V gene has CDR1 MNHEY and CDR2 SVGAGI. Trimming took off 11 bases at V and 8 bases at J, with 16 bases between the two ends. The CDR3 covers 12 residues. In nucleotides, the CDR3 is TGTGCCGGCAACCCCATCGGGGATGAGCAGTTCTTC. It codes for CAGNPIGDEQFF.

This clone was counted a few times. The chain recombines TRBV11-2 with TRBJ2-2; D is undetermined. This CDR3 region has 15 residues. In germline, CDR1 is SGHAT, CDR2 FQNNGV. The V and J ends lost 8 bases and 2 bases respectively, with 15 bases between them. CDR3 in DNA: TGTGCCAGCTCCCCGAGTAGATTAAACACCGGGGAGCTGTTTTTT. Translated, it gives CASSPSRLNTGELFF.

The chain employs TRBV10-3 and TRBJ2-1; 8 nucleotides agree with TRBD2. The junction had 9 bases not matched to a gene; V was cut back by 6 bases and J by 8 bases. The CDR3 runs 14 residues. Germline V gene lookup returns CDR1 ENHRY and CDR2 SYGVKD. The CDR3 protein is CAISGGRTVDEQFF. The DNA for the CDR3 is TGTGCCATCAGCGGCGGGAGGACCGTCGATGAGCAGTTCTTC.

Here the CDR3 DNA reads TGTGCCAGCAGCCTAGCAGTTTACTCCTACAATGAGCAGTTCTTC. Translation: CASSLAVYSYNEQFF. The chain links TRBV5-8 to TRBJ2-1; TRBD2 might be the D (5 bases). This CDR3 region has 15 residues. V was clipped by 4 bases and J by 0 bases, with 11 bases between them. Germline lookup yields CDR1 SGHTS and CDR2 YDEGEE. The complete variable domain, with remaining parts taken from reference TRBV5-8 and TRBJ2-1, reads EAGVTQSPTHLIKTRGQQATLRCSPISGHTSVYWYQQALGLGLQFLLWYDEGEERNRGNFPPRFSGRQFPNYSSELNVNALELEDSALYLCASSLAVYSYNEQFFGPGTRLTVL.

The CDR3 protein is CASSFLQGATGELFF. DNA of the CDR3: TGTGCCAGCAGCTTCCTACAGGGGGCCACCGGGGAGCTGTTTTTT. This chain uses TRBV7-6 with TRBJ2-2; 9 bases agree with TRBD1. CDR1 and CDR2 from the germline V gene are SGHVS and FNYEAQ. The CDR3 runs 15 residues. The junction had 3 bases not matched to a gene; V was cut back by 3 bases and J by 4 bases. Combining the CDR3 with reference TRBV7-6 and TRBJ2-2 gives the whole variable domain GAGVSQSPRYKVTKRGQDVALRCDPISGHVSLYWYRQALGQGPEFLTYFNYEAQQDKSGLPNDRFSAERPEGSISTLTIQRTEQRDSAMYRCASSFLQGATGELFFGEGSRLTVL.